Below, one T cell receptor beta chain is given with its context. The sample originates from a study of cytomegalovirus exposure and HLA in healthy donors. In the PCR, 60 Vbeta and 13 Jbeta primers were used. Sequenced by immunoSEQ multiplex PCR; TCRdb stores in-frame clones only, minus some. The table includes about 110,000 clones, 74% detected once. Germline lookup yields CDR1 MGHDK and CDR2 SYGVNS. The V segment lost 4 bases and the J segment 4 bases; nucleotides outside the gene matches: 5. The CDR3 length is 16 residues. This sequence originates from a man between 45 and 60 years old in good health and CMV-seropositive. Sequencing was carried out using PBMCs. The V call is TRBV25-1, the J call TRBJ1-6; 9 nucleotides line up with TRBD1. The CDR3: CASSGTGDHYNSPLHF. In DNA, the CDR3 is TGTGCCAGCAGTGGGACAGGGGACCATTATAATTCACCCCTCCACTTT.